One and the same sample provided the 21 T cell receptor beta chains below, sequenced in a study of molecular identifiers for immune sequencing clone quantification. TCRdb analysed the PCR reads with MiXCR anew, one entry per CDR3 protein. The profile shows approximately 550,000 distinct CDR3 sequences, about a fifth of them singletons. Specimen: naive CD8+ T cells from blood, with Jurkat cell RNA spiked in. Subset defined: FACS-sorted CD8+CD4-CCR7+CD45RA+ naive T cells. The receptors were gathered from a human donor in good health. Some libraries in this study had Jurkat cell RNA spiked in.

The rearrangement joins TRBV5-4 to TRBJ2-7; D is unresolved. The V and J ends lost 2 bases and 4 bases respectively, with 10 bases between them. This CDR3 has 13 amino acids. The V gene's germline CDR1 is SGHNT and CDR2 YYREEE (reference sequence). The CDR3 protein is CASSLQPLYEQYF. In DNA form, the CDR3 reads TGTGCCAGCAGCTTACAACCACTTTACGAGCAGTACTTC.

At least ten counts were recorded for this clonotype. The rearrangement joins TRBV25-1 to TRBJ2-7; TRBD2 matches 7 bases. V lost 3 bases to trimming and J lost 7 bases; unmatched junction nucleotides: 3. CDR3 size: 12 residues. Germline V gives CDR1 MGHDK, CDR2 SYGVNS. CDR3 residues: CASSEIGGEQYF. The CDR3 bases are TGTGCCAGCAGTGAGATCGGGGGGGAGCAGTACTTC.

This clonotype was seen only a few times. The chain couples TRBV4-1 to TRBJ2-1, with D unresolved. The CDR3 length is 19 residues. V lost 0 bases, J lost 5 bases, and 23 bases lay in between. CDR1 MGHRA and CDR2 YSYEKL come from the germline V gene. The CDR3 DNA reads TGCGCCAGCAGCCAAGATCCCACTACGGCCCCGGAAAGGAACAATGAGCAGTTCTTC. This translates into CASSQDPTTAPERNNEQFF.

This clonotype was counted between two and nine times. This CDR3 is CASSLDRGFGELFF. Here the CDR3 DNA reads TGTGCCAGCAGCTTAGATCGCGGATTCGGGGAGCTGTTTTTT. The chain carries TRBV7-9 and TRBJ2-2; D unresolved. CDR3 length equals 14 residues. CDR1 and CDR2 (germline): SEHNR, FQNEAQ (reference sequence). V shed 1 base and J shed 7 bases, with 10 bases lying between them.

As to this clonotype: The junction departs from germline at one end; a sequencing error may be responsible. The V call is TRBV19, the J call TRBJ1-1; no clear D. The germline V gene has CDR1 LNHDA and CDR2 SQIVND (reference sequence). The CDR3 is made up of 15 amino acids. This CDR3 reads CASSTLPPGNTEALF. The CDR3 DNA follows: TGTGCCAGTAGTACCCTGCCTCCCGGGAACACTGAAGCTCTCTTT.

This clonotype was observed many times. V and J are TRBV23-1 and TRBJ2-2, with D uncertain. TRBV23-1 is an ORF; its function is uncertain. This CDR3 is 16 amino acids long. Trimming removed 2 bases from V and 0 bases from J, with 10 bases in between. The CDR3 nucleotides read TGCGCCAGCAGTCAACGGCATGGGACGAACACCGGGGAGCTGTTTTTT. Amino acid sequence: CASSQRHGTNTGELFF.

This clonotype was counted ten times or more. The V call is TRBV14, the J call TRBJ2-5; D might be TRBD1 or TRBD2, each matching 5 bases. The germline V gene encodes CDR1 SGHDN and CDR2 FVKESK. V lost 3 bases to trimming and J lost 1 base, with 12 bases between them. This CDR3 is built from 15 residues. As DNA, the CDR3 is TGTGCCAGCAGCCATCTACGGGACCCCCAAGAGACCCAGTACTTC. Amino acids: CASSHLRDPQETQYF.

This chain connects TRBV20-1 to TRBJ2-7; D possibly uses TRBD1 or TRBD2 (5 bases each). The length of the CDR3 is 14 residues. V was trimmed by 1 base and J by 2 bases, leaving 12 bases between them. Germline CDR1 DFQATT, CDR2 SNEGSKA (reference sequence). This chain's CDR3 is CSARGDVTTYEQYF. CDR3 nucleotides: TGCAGTGCTAGAGGGGACGTCACCACCTACGAGCAGTACTTC.

The CDR3 coding sequence is TGTGCCAGCAGTTTAAGACTAAATACAGATACGCAGTATTTT. This codes for CASSLRLNTDTQYF. J is TRBJ2-3 and V is TRBV27; a weak D match, TRBD2 (5 bases). This CDR3 is built from 14 residues. The germline CDR1 and CDR2 sequences are MNHEY and SMNVEV (reference sequence). V lost 2 bases, J lost 3 bases, and 9 bases lay in between.

This clonotype was detected ten times or more. The rearrangement links TRBV5-6 to TRBJ2-7, with 7 bases matching TRBD1. CDR1 is SGHDT and CDR2 is YYEEEE in the germline V gene. Trimming removed 4 bases from V and 3 bases from J; junction bases left unmatched: 7. This CDR3 contains 14 residues. CDR3 loop: CASSPEAGGYEQYF. The CDR3 DNA reads as TGTGCCAGCAGCCCGGAGGCAGGGGGCTACGAGCAGTACTTC. Combining the CDR3 with reference TRBV5-6 and TRBJ2-7 gives the whole variable domain DAGVTQSPTHLIKTRGQQVTLRCSPKSGHDTVSWYQQALGQGPQFIFQYYEEEERQRGNFPDRFSGHQFPNYSSELNVNALLLGDSALYLCASSPEAGGYEQYFGPGTRLTVT.

The rearrangement joins TRBV21-1 to TRBJ2-7; whether TRBD1, the table's D call, matches the DNA was not checked. TRBV21-1 is a pseudogene locus. The CDR3 totals 15 residues. The CDR3 coding sequence is TGTGCCAGCAGCCATTTTTCCGGGCCAATGATCGAGCGGTACTTC. It specifies CASSHFSGPMIERYF.

This clonotype was seen many times. The chain links TRBV27 to TRBJ2-3; D uncertain. Germline V gene data show CDR1 as MNHEY and CDR2 as SMNVEV (reference sequence). The CDR3 has 17 residues. V lost 0 bases and J lost 8, with 21 bases in between. CDR3 nucleotides: TGTGCCAGCAGTTTATCGATCTTTGGTGGCCAGCCGATTACGCAGTATTTT. Protein sequence: CASSLSIFGGQPITQYF.

A few counts support this clonotype. V is TRBV20-1 and J is TRBJ2-5; tentatively, D is TRBD2 (5 bases). Germline V gene sequence: CDR1 DFQATT, CDR2 SNEGSKA (reference sequence). The CDR3 has 13 amino acids. V lost 0 bases and J 14 bases, leaving 19 bases between the germline ends. CDR3 sequence: CSARDMAGEGDYF. CDR3 nucleotides: TGCAGTGCTAGAGATATGGCGGGCGAGGGAGACTACTTC.

This clonotype was recorded many times. The genes are TRBV6-5 and TRBJ2-7; 8 bases map to TRBD1. Germline trimming cut 4 bases from V and 6 bases from J; bases unmatched to any gene: 5. This CDR3 has 13 amino acids. Germline V gene sequence: CDR1 MNHEY, CDR2 SVGAGI. The CDR3 is CASSWTGFREQYF. CDR3 bases: TGTGCCAGCAGTTGGACAGGGTTTCGCGAGCAGTACTTC.

The CDR3 region has the DNA TGTGCCAGTAGTATAGGTTCCGGCCAGGAGTCCTACAATGAGCAGTTCTTC. It encodes CASSIGSGQESYNEQFF. V is TRBV19 and J is TRBJ2-1; D is ambiguous. In germline, CDR1 is LNHDA, CDR2 SQIVND (reference sequence). The CDR3 extends over 17 amino acids. V was trimmed by 1 base and J by 1 base, leaving 14 bases between them.

The J gene is TRBJ2-2, the V gene TRBV4-1; 10 bases map to TRBD1. The ends lost 4 bases at V and 7 bases at J; junction bases unmatched: 3. Germline-derived CDR1 and CDR2 are MGHRA and YSYEKL. This CDR3 contains 14 residues. CDR3 coding DNA: TGCGCCAGCAGCCCGGACAGGGGGGTCGGGGAGCTGTTTTTT. It encodes CASSPDRGVGELFF.

This clonotype was observed many times. The chain has TRBV6-2 or TRBV6-3 and TRBJ2-6; D is unresolved. Germline loops: CDR1 MNHEY, CDR2 SVGEGT. V lost 2 bases and J lost 2, with 10 bases in between. This CDR3 spans 16 amino acids. CDR3 protein: CASSYGSGPGANVLTF. The CDR3 DNA reads TGTGCCAGCAGTTACGGGTCGGGCCCTGGGGCCAACGTCCTGACTTTC.

CDR3 region: CASSPQGQPYEQYF. Written as DNA, the CDR3 is TGTGCCAGCTCACCTCAAGGACAGCCATACGAGCAGTACTTC. J is TRBJ2-7 and V is TRBV18, with D possibly TRBD1 on 6 matching bases. The CDR3 spans 14 residues. V was cut by 3 bases and J by 4 bases, with 13 bases left in between. Germline CDR1 reads KGHSH; CDR2 reads LQKENI.

This clonotype was seen repeatedly, ten times or more. The V gene is TRBV20-1, the J gene TRBJ2-3; 11 bases line up with TRBD2. J lost 8 bases, V lost 3 bases, and 10 bases had no gene match. CDR1 is DFQATT, CDR2 SNEGSKA, per germline (reference sequence). CDR3 length: 15 amino acids. The CDR3 protein is CSARFSSGRTGTQYF. Here the CDR3 DNA reads TGCAGTGCTAGGTTCTCTAGCGGGAGGACCGGTACGCAGTATTTT.

This clonotype was detected ten times or more. The chain couples TRBV6-5 to TRBJ2-5; D assignment may be TRBD1 or TRBD2 (5 bases each). Germline CDR1 reads MNHEY; CDR2 reads SVGAGI. The CDR3 loop spans 12 amino acids. V shed 7 bases and J shed 3 bases, with 9 bases lying between them. The CDR3 sequence is CASTGAEETQYF. In DNA form, the CDR3 reads TGTGCCAGCACCGGGGCCGAAGAGACCCAGTACTTC.

Only one count was recorded for this clonotype. V and J are TRBV7-9 and TRBJ2-3; no reliable D call. The CDR3 has 15 amino acids. Germline V gene sequence: CDR1 SEHNR, CDR2 FQNEAQ (reference sequence). Trimming took 3 bases from V and 0 from J, leaving 10 bases between them. The CDR3 reads CASSFGRSSTDTQYF. The CDR3 DNA is TGTGCCAGCAGCTTTGGCAGGAGTAGCACAGATACGCAGTATTTT. Drawing the rest from reference TRBV7-9 and TRBJ2-3, the complete variable domain is DTGVSQNPRHKITKRGQNVTFRCDPISEHNRLYWYRQTLGQGPEFLTYFQNEAQLEKSRLLSDRFSAERPKGSFSTLEIQRTEQGDSAMYLCASSFGRSSTDTQYFGPGTRLTVL.